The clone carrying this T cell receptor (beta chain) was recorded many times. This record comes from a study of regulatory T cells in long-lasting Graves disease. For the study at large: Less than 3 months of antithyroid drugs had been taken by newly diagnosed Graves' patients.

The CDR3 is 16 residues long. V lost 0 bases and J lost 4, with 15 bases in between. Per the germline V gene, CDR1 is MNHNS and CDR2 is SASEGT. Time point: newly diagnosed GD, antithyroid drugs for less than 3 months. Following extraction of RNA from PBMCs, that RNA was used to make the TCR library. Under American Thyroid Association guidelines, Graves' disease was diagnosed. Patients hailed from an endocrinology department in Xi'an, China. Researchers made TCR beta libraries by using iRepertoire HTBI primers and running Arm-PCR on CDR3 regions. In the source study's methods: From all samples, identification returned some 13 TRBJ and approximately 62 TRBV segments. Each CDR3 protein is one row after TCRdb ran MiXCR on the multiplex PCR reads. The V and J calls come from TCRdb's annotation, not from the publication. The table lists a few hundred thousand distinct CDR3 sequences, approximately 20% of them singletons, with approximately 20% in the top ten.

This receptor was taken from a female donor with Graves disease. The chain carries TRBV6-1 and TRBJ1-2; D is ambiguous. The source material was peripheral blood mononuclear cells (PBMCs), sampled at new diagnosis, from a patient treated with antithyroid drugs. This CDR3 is CASSEAGNRGVYGYTF. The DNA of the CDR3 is TGTGCCAGCAGTGAAGCAGGCAACAGAGGCGTCTATGGCTACACCTTC.